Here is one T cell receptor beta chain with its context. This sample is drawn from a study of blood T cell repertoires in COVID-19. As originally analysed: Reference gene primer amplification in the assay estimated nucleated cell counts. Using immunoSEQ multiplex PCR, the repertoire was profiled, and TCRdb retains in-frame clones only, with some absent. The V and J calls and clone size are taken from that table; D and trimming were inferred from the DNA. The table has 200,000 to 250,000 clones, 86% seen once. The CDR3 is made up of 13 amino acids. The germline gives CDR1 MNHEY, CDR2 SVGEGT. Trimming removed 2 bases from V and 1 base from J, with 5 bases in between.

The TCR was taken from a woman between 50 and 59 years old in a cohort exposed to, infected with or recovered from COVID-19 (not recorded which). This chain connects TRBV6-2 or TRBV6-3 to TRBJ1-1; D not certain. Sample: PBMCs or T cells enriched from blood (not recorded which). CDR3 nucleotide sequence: TGTGCCAGCAGTTACCAGGAGAACACTGAAGCTTTCTTT. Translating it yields CASSYQENTEAFF.